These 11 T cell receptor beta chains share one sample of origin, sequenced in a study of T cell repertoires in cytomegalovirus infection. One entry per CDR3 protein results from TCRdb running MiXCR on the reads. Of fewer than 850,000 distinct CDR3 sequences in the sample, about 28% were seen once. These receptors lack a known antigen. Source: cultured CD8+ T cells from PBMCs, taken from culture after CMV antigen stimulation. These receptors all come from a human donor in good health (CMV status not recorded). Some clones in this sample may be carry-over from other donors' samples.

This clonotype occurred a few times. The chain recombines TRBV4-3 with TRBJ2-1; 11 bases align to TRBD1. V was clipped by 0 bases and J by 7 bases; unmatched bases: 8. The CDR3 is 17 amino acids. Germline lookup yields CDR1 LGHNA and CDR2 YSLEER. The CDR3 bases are TGCGCCAGCAGCCAAGATGGCGGACAGGGGGCAAGGAATGAGCAGTTCTTC. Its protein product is CASSQDGGQGARNEQFF.

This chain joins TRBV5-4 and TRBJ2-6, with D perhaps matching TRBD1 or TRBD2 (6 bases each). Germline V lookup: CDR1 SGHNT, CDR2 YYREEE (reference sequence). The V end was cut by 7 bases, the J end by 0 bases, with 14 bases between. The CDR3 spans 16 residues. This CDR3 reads CASFQEGDSGANVLTF. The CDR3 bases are TGTGCCAGCTTCCAGGAGGGGGACTCTGGGGCCAACGTCCTGACTTTC.

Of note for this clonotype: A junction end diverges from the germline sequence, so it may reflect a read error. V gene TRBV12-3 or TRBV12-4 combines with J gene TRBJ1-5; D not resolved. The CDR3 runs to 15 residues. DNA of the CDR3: TGTGCCGGCAGTTTAGTCAAAACTGGCAATCAGCCCCAGCATTTT. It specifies CAGSLVKTGNQPQHF.

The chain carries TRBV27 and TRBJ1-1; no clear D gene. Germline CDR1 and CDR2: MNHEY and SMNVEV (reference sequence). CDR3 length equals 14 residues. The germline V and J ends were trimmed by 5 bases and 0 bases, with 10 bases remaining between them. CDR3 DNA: TGTGCCAGCAGTCCCCCAAACTTGAACACTGAAGCTTTCTTT. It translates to CASSPPNLNTEAFF.

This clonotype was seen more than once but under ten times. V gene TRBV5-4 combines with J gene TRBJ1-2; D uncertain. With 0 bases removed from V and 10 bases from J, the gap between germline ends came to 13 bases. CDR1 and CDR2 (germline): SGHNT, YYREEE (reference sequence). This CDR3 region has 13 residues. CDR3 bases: TGTGCCAGCAGCTTGGGTCCTCCTAATGACTACACCTTC. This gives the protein CASSLGPPNDYTF. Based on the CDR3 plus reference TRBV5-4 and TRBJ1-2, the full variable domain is ETGVTQSPTHLIKTRGQQVTLRCSSQSGHNTVSWYQQALGQGPQFIFQYYREEENGRGNFPPRFSGLQFPNYSSELNVNALELDDSALYLCASSLGPPNDYTFGSGTRLTVV.

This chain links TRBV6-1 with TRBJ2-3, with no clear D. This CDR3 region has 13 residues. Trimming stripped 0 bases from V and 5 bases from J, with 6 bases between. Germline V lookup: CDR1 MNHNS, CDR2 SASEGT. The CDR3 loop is CASSEARVDTQYF. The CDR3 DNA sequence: TGTGCCAGCAGTGAAGCCCGGGTAGATACGCAGTATTTT.

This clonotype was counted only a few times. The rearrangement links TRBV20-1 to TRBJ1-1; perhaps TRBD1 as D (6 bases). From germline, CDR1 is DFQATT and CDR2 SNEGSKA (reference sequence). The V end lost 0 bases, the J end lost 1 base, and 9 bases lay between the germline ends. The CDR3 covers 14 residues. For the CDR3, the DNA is TGCAGTGCTAGAGAAGGGACACGGAACACTGAAGCTTTCTTT. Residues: CSAREGTRNTEAFF.

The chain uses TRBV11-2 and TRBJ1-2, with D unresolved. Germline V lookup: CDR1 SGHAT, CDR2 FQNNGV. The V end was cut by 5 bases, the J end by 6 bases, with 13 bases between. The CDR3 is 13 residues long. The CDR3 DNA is TGTGCCAGCAGCCTGACCCCACGGGATGGCTACACCTTC. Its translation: CASSLTPRDGYTF.

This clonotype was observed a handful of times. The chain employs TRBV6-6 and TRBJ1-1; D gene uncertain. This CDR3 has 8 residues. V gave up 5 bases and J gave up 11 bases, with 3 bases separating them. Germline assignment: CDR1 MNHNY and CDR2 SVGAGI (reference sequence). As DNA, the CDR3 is TGTGCCAGCAGTCACGCTTTCTTT. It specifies CASSHAFF.

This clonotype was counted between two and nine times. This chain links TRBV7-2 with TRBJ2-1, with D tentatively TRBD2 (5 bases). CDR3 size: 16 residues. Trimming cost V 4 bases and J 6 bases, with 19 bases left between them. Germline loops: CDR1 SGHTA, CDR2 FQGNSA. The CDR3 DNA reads TGTGCCAGCAGCTGGGTAGGTGGCCGTGGGAGCAATGAGCAGTTCTTC. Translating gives CASSWVGGRGSNEQFF.

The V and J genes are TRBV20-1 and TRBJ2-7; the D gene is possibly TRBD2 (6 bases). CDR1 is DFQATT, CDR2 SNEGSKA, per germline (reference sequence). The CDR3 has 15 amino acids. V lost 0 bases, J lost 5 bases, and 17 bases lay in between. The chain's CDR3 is CSARDRGARGNEQYV. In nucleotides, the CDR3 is TGCAGTGCTAGAGATAGGGGCGCGCGGGGCAACGAGCAGTACGTC.